This is a list of T cell receptor beta chains from one sample in a study of cytomegalovirus exposure and HLA in healthy donors. Libraries were prepared by immunoSEQ multiplex PCR; TCRdb keeps only in-frame clonotypes and omits some of them. The sample lists 220,000 or so clones; more than 60% were seen once. Sequencing input: PBMCs. These receptors were collected from a man aged 50 to 59 in good health and CMV-seronegative. The conserved cysteine and the conserved F or W are not part of the CDR3 here. Clone size is not always given. Where it is, it says once, few, many or a class for expanded clones.

cdr3_aa: ATSSPGRGSNQPQH
cdr3_length: 14
v_call: TRBV19
j_call: TRBJ1-5
clone_size: NA

cdr3_aa: ASSPNGSSGGSYEQY
cdr3_length: 15
v_call: TRBV25-1
j_call: TRBJ2-7
clone_size: NA

cdr3_aa: ASSRGTTIYEQY
cdr3_length: 12
v_call: TRBV13
j_call: TRBJ2-7
clone_size: NA

cdr3_aa: ASSQTDGYYEQY
cdr3_length: 12
v_call: TRBV4-2
j_call: NA
clone_size: once

cdr3_aa: SATRGGGYT
cdr3_length: 9
v_call: TRBV20-1
j_call: TRBJ1-2
clone_size: few

cdr3_aa: ASRAPGHLSGNTIY
cdr3_length: 14
v_call: TRBV2
j_call: TRBJ1-3
clone_size: NA

cdr3_aa: ASSLAGGGSEQY
cdr3_length: 12
v_call: TRBV7-2
j_call: TRBJ2-7
clone_size: NA

cdr3_aa: ASSGGDQPQH
cdr3_length: 10
v_call: TRBV25-1
j_call: TRBJ1-5
clone_size: NA

cdr3_aa: SVEDLGEQF
cdr3_length: 9
v_call: TRBV29-1
j_call: TRBJ2-1
clone_size: NA

cdr3_aa: ASSPGTGIIGQF
cdr3_length: 12
v_call: TRBV5-6
j_call: TRBJ2-1
clone_size: NA

cdr3_aa: ASSSMAGDKV
cdr3_length: 10
v_call: TRBV7-9
j_call: TRBJ2-1
clone_size: NA

cdr3_aa: ASSLGSPREQY
cdr3_length: 11
v_call: TRBV7-6
j_call: TRBJ2-7
clone_size: NA

cdr3_aa: ASSVRQREVLF
cdr3_length: 11
v_call: TRBV2
j_call: TRBJ2-2
clone_size: few

cdr3_aa: AGRQRGSETQY
cdr3_length: 11
v_call: TRBV2
j_call: TRBJ2-5
clone_size: NA

cdr3_aa: ASIDRAGYGYT
cdr3_length: 11
v_call: TRBV28
j_call: TRBJ1-2
clone_size: NA

cdr3_aa: ASSWGLAGGDYEQY
cdr3_length: 14
v_call: TRBV7-6
j_call: TRBJ2-7
clone_size: NA

cdr3_aa: ASMAGSSGNTIY
cdr3_length: 12
v_call: TRBV9
j_call: TRBJ1-3
clone_size: NA

cdr3_aa: ASRIGTGQTYEQY
cdr3_length: 13
v_call: TRBV7-2
j_call: TRBJ2-7
clone_size: NA

cdr3_aa: ASSLLAGGIDTQY
cdr3_length: 13
v_call: TRBV7-8
j_call: TRBJ2-3
clone_size: NA

cdr3_aa: SVDLAGQETQY
cdr3_length: 11
v_call: TRBV29-1
j_call: TRBJ2-5
clone_size: NA

cdr3_aa: ASSLKLAGGNTDTQY
cdr3_length: 15
v_call: TRBV14
j_call: TRBJ2-3
clone_size: NA

cdr3_aa: ARAGTGANTGELF
cdr3_length: 13
v_call: TRBV6-1
j_call: TRBJ2-2
clone_size: NA

cdr3_aa: AWREYRGLVYGYT
cdr3_length: 13
v_call: TRBV30
j_call: TRBJ1-2
clone_size: NA

cdr3_aa: ASRLAGDTGELF
cdr3_length: 12
v_call: TRBV6-4
j_call: TRBJ2-2
clone_size: NA

cdr3_aa: SVLAGGDEQF
cdr3_length: 10
v_call: TRBV29-1
j_call: TRBJ2-1
clone_size: NA

cdr3_aa: SVGTAYEQY
cdr3_length: 9
v_call: TRBV29-1
j_call: TRBJ2-7
clone_size: NA

cdr3_aa: ASSPRTGPYNEQF
cdr3_length: 13
v_call: TRBV28
j_call: TRBJ2-1
clone_size: once